The next 13 T cell receptor beta chains were all read from a single sample in a study of TIL therapy for anti-PD-1-resistant metastatic lung cancer. The immunoSEQ assay was v3. Sequenced by immunoSEQ multiplex PCR; TCRdb stores in-frame clones only, minus some. The table has about 50,000 clones, about 86% seen once. Time point defined: pre-treatment sample, taken before nivolumab and TIL therapy. The starting material was blood, obtained at baseline. The receptors originated from a person aged 25-79 years with non-small cell lung cancer.

The rearrangement joins TRBV5-4 to TRBJ2-7; 11 bases fit TRBD1. Unmatched junction bases numbered 2, after V lost 3 bases and J lost 3 bases. Germline V gives CDR1 SGHNT, CDR2 YYREEE (reference sequence). The CDR3 runs 14 residues. CDR3 sequence: CASSSGTGGYEQYF. The DNA for the CDR3 is TGTGCCAGCAGCTCCGGGACAGGGGGCTACGAGCAGTACTTC.

The chain has TRBV19 and TRBJ1-1; D might be TRBD1 (5 bases). The V gene's germline CDR1 is LNHDA and CDR2 SQIVND (reference sequence). The CDR3 runs 14 residues. V was pared by 3 bases and J by 6 bases, with 14 bases between. CDR3 sequence (DNA): TGTGCCAGTAGTATTAACAGGTACCCATCTGAAGCTTTCTTT. It translates to CASSINRYPSEAFF.

The genes are TRBV7-3 and TRBJ2-1; the match to TRBD2 covers 9 bases. J gave up 4 bases and V 5 bases, and 9 bases lay outside the gene matches. Germline V gene data show CDR1 as SGHTA and CDR2 as FQGTGA. The CDR3 has 16 residues. The CDR3 protein is CASSALGLAGYNEQFF. As DNA, the CDR3 is TGTGCCAGCAGCGCCCTCGGTCTAGCGGGGTACAATGAGCAGTTCTTC. Full variable domain (rest looked up from reference TRBV7-3 and TRBJ2-1): GAGVSQTPSNKVTEKGKYVELRCDPISGHTALYWYRQSLGQGPEFLIYFQGTGAADDSGLPNDRFFAVRPEGSVSTLKIQRTERGDSAVYLCASSALGLAGYNEQFFGPGTRLTVL.

The count of this clone is one. J is TRBJ1-6 and V is TRBV27; D gene ambiguous. Per the germline V gene, CDR1 is MNHEY and CDR2 is SMNVEV (reference sequence). The V and J ends lost 2 bases and 8 bases respectively, with 7 bases between them. The length of the CDR3 is 13 residues. The DNA for the CDR3 is TGTGCCAGCAGTTTAGATGGGGATTCACCCCTCCACTTT. Its protein product is CASSLDGDSPLHF.

This sequence joins TRBV9 and TRBJ2-2; D is unclear. CDR1 SGDLS and CDR2 YYNGEE come from the germline V gene. V lost 2 bases, J lost 7 bases, and 12 bases lay in between. This CDR3 contains 14 residues. CDR3 amino acids: CASSVGSLLGELFF. CDR3 nucleotides: TGTGCCAGCAGCGTTGGTTCATTACTCGGGGAGCTGTTTTTT. The entire variable domain, with the rest obtained from reference TRBV9 and TRBJ2-2, is as follows: DSGVTQTPKHLITATGQRVTLRCSPRSGDLSVYWYQQSLDQGLQFLIQYYNGEERAKGNILERFSAQQFPDLHSELNLSSLELGDSALYFCASSVGSLLGELFFGEGSRLTVL.

DNA of the CDR3: TGTGCCAGCAGCTCCGGGGGCAGCACAGATACGCAGTATTTT. It encodes CASSSGGSTDTQYF. V gene TRBV11-3 combines with J gene TRBJ2-3; D possibly uses TRBD1 or TRBD2 (6 bases each). V was pared by 4 bases and J by 0 bases, with 8 bases between. The CDR3 totals 14 residues. Germline V lookup: CDR1 SGHNT, CDR2 YENEEA.

The gene calls are TRBV28 and TRBJ2-3; 10 bases map to TRBD2. After removal of 1 base from V and 7 bases from J, the junction contained 8 bases not matched to a gene. CDR3 length equals 16 residues. Per germline, CDR1 MDHEN and CDR2 SYDVKM. DNA for the CDR3: TGTGCCAGCAGTTTATCCCTAGCGGGGGTGGGAAATACGCAGTATTTT. It codes for CASSLSLAGVGNTQYF.

V usage is TRBV2 and J usage is TRBJ2-7, with 7 bases aligning to TRBD2. Germline V CDR1 and CDR2: SNHLY, FYNNEI. This CDR3 contains 13 residues. The J segment lost 1 base and the V segment lost 8 bases, leaving 5 bases of the junction unmatched. Here the CDR3 reads CASSSGGSYEQYF. Written as DNA, the CDR3 is TGTGCCAGCTCCTCGGGGGGTTCCTACGAGCAGTACTTC.

The gene calls are TRBV6-2 or TRBV6-3 and TRBJ2-1, with D perhaps being TRBD1 or TRBD2 (5 bases each). This CDR3 spans 17 amino acids. The germline V gene encodes CDR1 MNHEY and CDR2 SVGEGT. Trimming left V 0 bases short and J 5 bases short, with 17 bases between. The CDR3 protein is CASSYSTAAGLHNEQFF. In DNA form, the CDR3 reads TGTGCCAGCAGTTACTCGACAGCGGCAGGGCTCCACAATGAGCAGTTCTTC.

This chain links TRBV30 with TRBJ2-5; TRBD1 is a possible D gene (6 bases). V lost 2 bases to trimming and J lost 9 bases, with 10 bases between them. The CDR3 contains 11 residues. Germline V gene data show CDR1 as GTSNPN and CDR2 as SVGIG (reference sequence). The CDR3 sequence is CAWSPKGAQYF. CDR3 DNA: TGTGCCTGGAGTCCCAAGGGGGCCCAGTACTTC. Full variable domain (missing parts from reference TRBV30 and TRBJ2-5): SQTIHQWPATLVQPVGSPLSLECTVEGTSNPNLYWYRQAAGRGLQLLFYSVGIGQISSEVPQNLSASRPQDRQFILSSKKLLLSDSGFYLCAWSPKGAQYFGPGTRLLVL.

The V call is TRBV3-1 (or the pseudogene TRBV3-2), the J call TRBJ2-2; unclear D gene. V was clipped by 1 base and J by 0 bases, with 3 bases between them. The CDR3 spans 14 residues. Looked up from germline, CDR1 is LGHDT and CDR2 is YNNKEL (reference sequence). CDR3 bases: TGTGCCAGCAGCCAAGTATCGAACACCGGGGAGCTGTTTTTT. Its protein is CASSQVSNTGELFF.

The gene calls are TRBV4-3 and TRBJ2-1, with 7 bases that match TRBD2. CDR3 length: 15 amino acids. Germline CDR1 and CDR2: LGHNA and YSLEER. Trimming cost V 5 bases and J 0 bases; bases outside gene matches: 4. The CDR3 coding sequence is TGCGCCAGCAGCATAGGGAGGGGCTCCTACAATGAGCAGTTCTTC. It codes for CASSIGRGSYNEQFF.

The genes are TRBV6-5 and TRBJ2-7, with D uncertain. The CDR3 totals 12 residues. V lost 8 bases and J lost 6, with 14 bases in between. Looked up from germline, CDR1 is MNHEY and CDR2 is SVGAGI. The CDR3 bases are TGTGCCAGCGACGGCAGTTACTTCGAGCAGTACTTC. Translation gives CASDGSYFEQYF.